The 21 T cell receptor beta chains below come from one sample, sequenced in a study of blood T cell repertoires in COVID-19. The repertoire was sequenced with immunoSEQ multiplex PCR; TCRdb's copy has only in-frame clones and lacks some. Counted here are about 100,000 clones, approximately 84% occurring once; the ten biggest clones make up 4.5%. The sequencing input was peripheral blood. These receptors were collected from a human donor in a cohort sampled during active COVID-19.

The chain links TRBV3-1 (or the pseudogene TRBV3-2) to TRBJ2-7; 7 positions match TRBD1. The V gene end was trimmed by 4 bases and the J gene end by 1 base; junction bases not matched to a gene: 4. Germline V gene lookup returns CDR1 LGHDT and CDR2 YNNKEL (reference sequence). This CDR3 has 14 residues. This chain's CDR3 is CASSRDRDSYEQYF. The DNA of the CDR3 is TGTGCCAGCAGCCGAGACAGGGATTCCTACGAGCAGTACTTC.

V and J are TRBV6-2 or TRBV6-3 and TRBJ1-2, with 7 bases that match TRBD1. After removal of 0 bases from V and 0 bases from J, the junction contained 13 bases not matched to a gene. Germline lookup yields CDR1 MNHEY and CDR2 SVGEGT. The CDR3 is made up of 19 amino acids. The CDR3: CASSYSVKDRLGANYGYTF. In DNA, the CDR3 is TGTGCCAGCAGTTACTCCGTCAAGGACAGGCTCGGGGCTAACTATGGCTACACCTTC.

The chain carries TRBV7-8 and TRBJ2-5; perhaps TRBD2 as D (5 bases). Trimming left V 4 bases short and J 4 bases short, with 16 bases between. CDR1 is SGHVS, CDR2 FQNEAQ, per germline. The CDR3 consists of 15 residues. DNA of the CDR3: TGTGCCAGCAGCTCCTACCAAGACTATCTAGAGACCCAGTACTTC. It encodes CASSSYQDYLETQYF.

CDR3 sequence (DNA): TGTGCCAGCAGTTTATATGTCGGGGGGACAGGGGACCACGAGCAGTACTTC. Translation: CASSLYVGGTGDHEQYF. The chain joins TRBV28 to TRBJ2-7, with 10 bases fitting TRBD1. CDR3 length equals 17 residues. Germline V CDR1 and CDR2: MDHEN, SYDVKM. After removal of 1 base from V and 5 bases from J, the junction contained 11 bases not matched to a gene.

This chain's CDR3 is CASSSGPEDTEAFF. The CDR3 DNA sequence: TGCGCCAGCAGCTCTGGACCGGAGGACACTGAAGCTTTCTTT. The rearrangement uses TRBV5-1 and TRBJ1-1; unclear D gene. The CDR3 runs to 14 residues. V gave up 3 bases and J gave up 3 bases, with 12 bases separating them. CDR1 SGHRS and CDR2 YFSETQ come from the germline V gene.

This clone was counted a few times. The chain joins TRBV4-2 to TRBJ2-3; no clear D gene. Germline CDR1 and CDR2: LGHNA and YNFKEQ. The CDR3 is 14 amino acids. With 4 bases removed from V and 4 bases from J, the gap between germline ends came to 12 bases. CDR3 DNA sequence: TGTGCCAGCAGCCCAAGACACCCCCCAGATACGCAGTATTTT. Its protein is CASSPRHPPDTQYF.

The chain is built from TRBV18 and TRBJ2-7, with 9 bases lining up with TRBD2. V dropped 3 bases and J dropped 0; count of bases not matched to a gene: 12. The germline V gene has CDR1 KGHSH and CDR2 LQKENI. This CDR3 has 18 amino acids. CDR3 sequence (DNA): TGTGCCAGCTCACCCCGAGGTATGGGTAGCGGGGGCTCCTACGAGCAGTACTTC. The encoded protein is CASSPRGMGSGGSYEQYF. Variable domain in full (rest from reference TRBV18 and TRBJ2-7): NAGVMQNPRHLVRRRGQEARLRCSPMKGHSHVYWYRQLPEEGLKFMVYLQKENIIDESGMPKERFSAEFPKEGPSILRIQQVVRGDSAAYFCASSPRGMGSGGSYEQYFGPGTRLTVT.

This clone was seen a few times. The chain employs TRBV10-3 and TRBJ1-1; D gene unclear. CDR3 length: 13 residues. CDR1 is ENHRY, CDR2 SYGVKD, per germline. V was trimmed by 7 bases and J by 5 bases, leaving 14 bases between them. CDR3 amino acids: CAIKAAVYTEAFF. CDR3 in DNA: TGTGCCATCAAGGCGGCGGTCTATACTGAAGCTTTCTTT.

The CDR3 loop reads CASSFPGTSAGTQYF. As DNA, the CDR3 is TGTGCCAGCAGTTTCCCCGGGACTAGCGCGGGGACCCAGTACTTC. The chain carries TRBV28 and TRBJ2-5, with TRBD2 matching over 10 bases. Germline CDR1 reads MDHEN; CDR2 reads SYDVKM. This CDR3 comprises 15 residues. The V segment lost 3 bases and the J segment 7 bases; nucleotides outside the gene matches: 8.

J is TRBJ2-5 and V is TRBV19; TRBD1 might be the D (6 bases). CDR1 is LNHDA and CDR2 is SQIVND in the germline V gene (reference sequence). CDR3 length equals 13 residues. The V and J ends lost 5 bases and 0 bases respectively, with 7 bases between them. CDR3 loop: CASSGQYQETQYF. The CDR3, as DNA: TGTGCCAGTAGTGGACAGTACCAAGAGACCCAGTACTTC.

The chain combines TRBV28 with TRBJ2-1; perhaps TRBD1 as D (5 bases). This CDR3 comprises 13 residues. Per the germline V gene, CDR1 is MDHEN and CDR2 is SYDVKM. V was cut by 6 bases and J by 4 bases, with 10 bases left in between. As DNA, the CDR3 is TGTGCCAGCAGACGTAGGGGTTACAATGAGCAGTTCTTC. Translated: CASRRRGYNEQFF.

This clone was detected a few times. The V and J genes are TRBV4-2 and TRBJ2-1; perhaps TRBD2 as D (5 bases). From germline, CDR1 is LGHNA and CDR2 YNFKEQ. The CDR3 is 15 amino acids. The V end lost 0 bases, the J end lost 2 bases, and 8 bases lay between the germline ends. CDR3 loop: CASSQDRGPYNEQFF. Written as DNA, the CDR3 is TGTGCCAGCAGCCAAGACCGCGGGCCCTACAATGAGCAGTTCTTC.

This chain joins TRBV2 and TRBJ1-2; D is perhaps TRBD1 (5 bases). Germline V gene sequence: CDR1 SNHLY, CDR2 FYNNEI. Trimming took off 3 bases at V and 4 bases at J, with 6 bases between the two ends. CDR3 size: 12 residues. In DNA, the CDR3 is TGTGCCAGCAGTGATGACAGCTATGGCTACACCTTC. Translation: CASSDDSYGYTF. Full variable domain (rest looked up from reference TRBV2 and TRBJ1-2): EPEVTQTPSHQVTQMGQEVILRCVPISNHLYFYWYRQILGQKVEFLVSFYNNEISEKSEIFDDQFSVERPDGSNFTLKIRSTKLEDSAMYFCASSDDSYGYTFGSGTRLTVV.

The gene calls are TRBV7-2 and TRBJ1-1; D unresolved. CDR3 length: 15 residues. CDR1 is SGHTA, CDR2 FQGNSA, per germline. Trimming pared 7 bases from V and 0 bases from J, leaving 15 bases between. This chain's CDR3 is CASTKQQNMNTEAFF. For the CDR3, the DNA is TGTGCCAGCACAAAGCAACAGAACATGAACACTGAAGCTTTCTTT.

The V call is TRBV9, the J call TRBJ2-2; 9 positions agree with TRBD1. CDR1 and CDR2 (germline): SGDLS, YYNGEE. This CDR3 has 16 amino acids. With 4 bases clipped from V and 4 bases from J, the junction kept 8 bases outside the gene matches. The CDR3 loop is CASSPQGQGVTGELFF. The CDR3 DNA follows: TGTGCCAGCAGCCCACAGGGACAGGGAGTCACCGGGGAGCTGTTTTTT.

V and J are TRBV2 and TRBJ1-5; a weak D match, TRBD1 (6 bases). The CDR3 runs to 13 residues. Germline loops: CDR1 SNHLY, CDR2 FYNNEI. V was cut by 4 bases and J by 3 bases, with 7 bases left in between. CDR3 sequence: CASSGQVNQPQHF. CDR3 DNA: TGTGCCAGCAGTGGACAGGTCAATCAGCCCCAGCATTTT. The variable domain in full, with the rest retrieved from reference TRBV2 and TRBJ1-5, is EPEVTQTPSHQVTQMGQEVILRCVPISNHLYFYWYRQILGQKVEFLVSFYNNEISEKSEIFDDQFSVERPDGSNFTLKIRSTKLEDSAMYFCASSGQVNQPQHFGDGTRLSIL.

Concerning this clone itself: One junction end does not reproduce the germline sequence, and a read error may be involved. The rearrangement joins TRBV4-1 to TRBJ1-6; 8 bases line up with TRBD1. This CDR3 has 14 amino acids. Germline assignment: CDR1 MGHRA and CDR2 YSYEKL. This chain's CDR3 is CATSRDRINSPLHF. CDR3 bases: TGCGCCACCAGCCGGGACAGGATTAATTCACCCCTCCACTTT.

The rearrangement links TRBV2 to TRBJ2-5, with D unclear. Germline V lookup: CDR1 SNHLY, CDR2 FYNNEI. This CDR3 has 12 amino acids. Trimming took 7 bases from V and 5 from J, leaving 11 bases between them. The DNA for the CDR3 is TGTGCCAGCAACCCACCCGGGGAGACCCAGTACTTC. This gives the protein CASNPPGETQYF.

The CDR3 loop reads CASSADLAGVYNEQFF. Here the CDR3 DNA reads TGTGCCAGCAGCGCAGACCTAGCGGGGGTTTACAATGAGCAGTTCTTC. The chain recombines TRBV7-8 with TRBJ2-1; 10 bases are a match to TRBD2. Germline CDR1 SGHVS, CDR2 FQNEAQ. This CDR3 is 16 amino acids long. Trimming at V came to 5 bases and at J to 4 bases, leaving 8 bases not matched to a gene.

The table lists this clone with a few counts. The CDR3 protein is CASSQATGAYGYTF. The CDR3 DNA reads as TGTGCCAGCAGCCAAGCGACAGGGGCCTATGGCTACACCTTC. The chain recombines TRBV3-1 (or the pseudogene TRBV3-2) with TRBJ1-2, with 8 bases lining up with TRBD1. Trimming at V came to 1 base and at J to 4 bases, leaving 2 bases not matched to a gene. The CDR3 has 14 residues. The V gene's germline CDR1 is LGHDT and CDR2 YNNKEL (reference sequence).

This clone appeared a few times. The chain is built from TRBV12-3 or TRBV12-4 and TRBJ1-2; D gene uncertain. CDR3 size: 12 residues. Trimming took 1 base from V and 5 from J, leaving 5 bases between them. CDR3 sequence: CASSLGEYGYTF. CDR3 DNA sequence: TGTGCCAGCAGTTTAGGGGAGTATGGCTACACCTTC.